Below, 15 T cell receptor beta chains from the same sample are listed, as sequenced in a study of blood T cell repertoires in COVID-19. TCRdb keeps only in-frame clones here, not all; method: immunoSEQ multiplex PCR. The sample shows about 69,000 clones, over 70% of them seen only once. The specimen was peripheral blood. These TCRs come from a man aged 55 to 70 with acute or convalescent COVID-19.

The chain employs TRBV12-3 or TRBV12-4 and TRBJ1-3, with D hard to call. V was trimmed by 6 bases and J by 3 bases, leaving 9 bases between them. This CDR3 is 13 amino acids long. The CDR3 region has the DNA TGTGCCAGCAGCCCGTCTCTTGGAAACACCATATATTTT. Translation: CASSPSLGNTIYF.

This rearrangement joins TRBV19 to TRBJ1-2, with TRBD1 matching over 11 bases. V was pared by 4 bases and J by 4 bases, with 2 bases of the junction left unmatched. Germline V lookup: CDR1 LNHDA, CDR2 SQIVND (reference sequence). The CDR3 covers 14 residues. The CDR3 region is CASSRTGGGYGYTF. CDR3 DNA sequence: TGTGCCAGTAGTAGGACAGGGGGCGGCTATGGCTACACCTTC.

This sequence joins TRBV28 and TRBJ2-7; D perhaps matches TRBD2 (5 bases). CDR3 length equals 12 residues. The germline V and J ends were trimmed by 6 bases and 6 bases, with 12 bases remaining between them. Germline CDR1 MDHEN, CDR2 SYDVKM. The CDR3 DNA sequence: TGTGCCAGCAGCCGCGGGCCCGGCGAGCAGTACTTC. It yields the protein CASSRGPGEQYF.

The chain is built from TRBV10-3 and TRBJ1-2, with D tentatively TRBD1 (6 bases). Germline V gene data show CDR1 as ENHRY and CDR2 as SYGVKD. V dropped 5 bases and J dropped 1 base, with 11 bases sitting between them. The CDR3 runs 14 residues. The CDR3 coding sequence is TGTGCCATCAGTTCGACAGGTCTTAACTATGGCTACACCTTC. This gives the protein CAISSTGLNYGYTF.

This clone turned up a few times. In nucleotides, the CDR3 is TGTGCCAGTACCCCGGGGGTCACTAGCACAGATACGCAGTATTTT. This codes for CASTPGVTSTDTQYF. The J gene is TRBJ2-3, the V gene TRBV19; maybe TRBD2 (6 bases). Germline CDR1 is LNHDA and CDR2 is SQIVND (reference sequence). The CDR3 sequence is 15 residues long. Trimming removed 7 bases at V and 0 bases at J, with 14 bases between.

V is TRBV25-1 and J is TRBJ2-1; D may be TRBD1 (7 bases). This CDR3 spans 15 amino acids. Per the germline V gene, CDR1 is MGHDK and CDR2 is SYGVNS. The germline V and J ends were trimmed by 3 bases and 1 base, with 10 bases remaining between them. The CDR3 bases are TGTGCCAGCAGTGAGCCAGGGGGGTCCTACAATGAGCAGTTCTTC. It translates to CASSEPGGSYNEQFF.

This rearrangement joins TRBV9 to TRBJ1-5; D may be TRBD1 (5 bases). Trimming stripped 0 bases from V and 6 bases from J, with 7 bases between. The germline CDR1 and CDR2 sequences are SGDLS and YYNGEE. The CDR3 is made up of 13 amino acids. The CDR3 DNA is TGTGCCAGCAGCGTAGCTACAGGTCAGCCCCAGCATTTT. This codes for CASSVATGQPQHF. Combining the CDR3 with reference TRBV9 and TRBJ1-5 gives the whole variable domain DSGVTQTPKHLITATGQRVTLRCSPRSGDLSVYWYQQSLDQGLQFLIQYYNGEERAKGNILERFSAQQFPDLHSELNLSSLELGDSALYFCASSVATGQPQHFGDGTRLSIL.

The chain recombines TRBV7-2 with TRBJ1-1; TRBD1 might be the D (6 bases). The CDR3 sequence is 13 residues long. V lost 6 bases to trimming and J lost 5 bases, with 13 bases between them. Germline V lookup: CDR1 SGHTA, CDR2 FQGNSA. Here the CDR3 DNA reads TGTGCCAGCAGGGAACAGGGTGGGACTGAAGCTTTCTTT. This encodes CASREQGGTEAFF.

The rearrangement joins TRBV7-2 to TRBJ1-5; D is uncertain. Trimming shortened V by 0 bases and J by 4 bases, and 10 bases separated the two germline ends. CDR1 SGHTA and CDR2 FQGNSA come from the germline V gene. CDR3 length equals 15 residues. CDR3 sequence reads: CASSLAPTGNQPQHF. As DNA, the CDR3 is TGTGCCAGCAGCTTAGCGCCGACGGGAAATCAGCCCCAGCATTTT.

This rearrangement joins TRBV6-5 to TRBJ1-4, with D possibly being TRBD1 (5 bases). CDR3 length: 14 amino acids. Germline V gene sequence: CDR1 MNHEY, CDR2 SVGAGI. Trimming removed 6 bases from V and 3 bases from J, with 11 bases in between. For the CDR3, the DNA is TGTGCCAGCAGGACACAGGTTCCTAATGAAAAACTGTTTTTT. Protein product: CASRTQVPNEKLFF.

The rearrangement joins TRBV5-1 to TRBJ1-2; 8 positions match TRBD1. CDR1 is SGHRS, CDR2 YFSETQ, per germline. With 4 bases clipped from V and 3 bases from J, the junction kept 11 bases outside the gene matches. This CDR3 contains 16 residues. The CDR3 protein is CASSAGGTGTHYGYTF. CDR3 sequence (DNA): TGCGCCAGCAGCGCAGGTGGGACAGGAACCCACTATGGCTACACCTTC.

The chain recombines TRBV30 with TRBJ1-1; D is unresolved. Germline CDR1 and CDR2: GTSNPN and SVGIG (reference sequence). CDR3 length: 12 amino acids. Trimming shortened V by 6 bases and J by 2 bases, and 10 bases separated the two germline ends. In DNA, the CDR3 is TGTGCCTGCGATGGGCCTAACACTGAAGCTTTCTTT. Protein: CACDGPNTEAFF.

This chain uses TRBV5-1 with TRBJ2-4, with D perhaps matching TRBD1 (6 bases). Trimming shortened V by 10 bases and J by 3 bases, and 23 bases separated the two germline ends. The CDR3 spans 16 residues. The V gene's germline CDR1 is SGHRS and CDR2 YFSETQ. The chain's CDR3 is CAGREGTTTCKNIQYF. The CDR3 coding sequence is TGCGCCGGACGTGAGGGGACAACAACGTGCAAAAACATTCAGTACTTC.

V usage is TRBV28 and J usage is TRBJ1-6, with 8 bases lining up with TRBD1. Unmatched junction bases numbered 12, after V lost 7 bases and J lost 10 bases. This CDR3 is built from 15 residues. Germline CDR1 and CDR2: MDHEN and SYDVKM. The CDR3 region has the DNA TGTGCCAGCACCCCCCGGACAGGGTCATCCTCACCCCTCCACTTT. Protein: CASTPRTGSSSPLHF.

The V and J genes are TRBV5-8 and TRBJ2-3; 9 nucleotides line up with TRBD2. The CDR3 contains 17 residues. The ends lost 1 base at V and 1 base at J; junction bases unmatched: 7. Germline assignment: CDR1 SGHTS and CDR2 YDEGEE. The CDR3 region is CASSLWGASGGTDTQYF. The CDR3 DNA is TGTGCCAGCAGCTTGTGGGGAGCTAGCGGGGGCACAGATACGCAGTATTTT.